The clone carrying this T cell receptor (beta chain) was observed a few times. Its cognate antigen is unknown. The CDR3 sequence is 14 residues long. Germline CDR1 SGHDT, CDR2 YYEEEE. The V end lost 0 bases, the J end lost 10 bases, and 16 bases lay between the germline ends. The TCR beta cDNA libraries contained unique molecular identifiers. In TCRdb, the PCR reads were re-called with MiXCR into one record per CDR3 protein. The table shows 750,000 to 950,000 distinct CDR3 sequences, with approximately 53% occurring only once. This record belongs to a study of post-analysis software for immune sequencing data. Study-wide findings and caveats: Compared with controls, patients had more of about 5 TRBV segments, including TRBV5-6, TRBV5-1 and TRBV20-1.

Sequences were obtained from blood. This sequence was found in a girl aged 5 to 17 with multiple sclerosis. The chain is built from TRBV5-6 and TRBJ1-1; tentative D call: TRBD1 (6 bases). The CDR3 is CASSLAEGGPRAFF. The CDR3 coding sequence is TGTGCCAGCAGCTTGGCCGAGGGGGGCCCGAGAGCTTTCTTT.